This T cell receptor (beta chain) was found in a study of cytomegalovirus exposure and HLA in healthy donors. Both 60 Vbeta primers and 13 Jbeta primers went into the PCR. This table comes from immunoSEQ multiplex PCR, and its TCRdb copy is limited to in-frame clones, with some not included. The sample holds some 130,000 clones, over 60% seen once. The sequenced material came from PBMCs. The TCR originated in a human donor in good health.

The CDR3 bases are TGTGCCACCAGCAGGTCAGGGTGGGCTAACTATGGCTACACCTTC. It yields the protein CATSRSGWANYGYTF. The rearrangement joins TRBV15 to TRBJ1-2; possibly TRBD1 for D (5 bases). The CDR3 extends over 15 amino acids. V gave up 3 bases and J gave up 0 bases, with 11 bases separating them. The germline gives CDR1 LNHNV, CDR2 YYDKDF (reference sequence).